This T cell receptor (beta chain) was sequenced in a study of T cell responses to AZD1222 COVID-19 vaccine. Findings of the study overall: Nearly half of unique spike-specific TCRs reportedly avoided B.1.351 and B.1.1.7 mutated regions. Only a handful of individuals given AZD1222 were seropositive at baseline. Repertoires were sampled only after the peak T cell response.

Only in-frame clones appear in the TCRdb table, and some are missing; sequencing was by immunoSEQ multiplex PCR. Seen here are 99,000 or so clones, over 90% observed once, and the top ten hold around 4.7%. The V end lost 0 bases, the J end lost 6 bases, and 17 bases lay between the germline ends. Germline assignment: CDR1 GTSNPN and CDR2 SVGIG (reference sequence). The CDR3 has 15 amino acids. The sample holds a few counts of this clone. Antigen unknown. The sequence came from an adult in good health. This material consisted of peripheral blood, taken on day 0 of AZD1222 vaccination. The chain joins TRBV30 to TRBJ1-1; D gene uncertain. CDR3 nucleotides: TGTGCCTGGAGTGTGGGTTCGAGGGCCTTCTCTGAAGCTTTCTTT. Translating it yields CAWSVGSRAFSEAFF.